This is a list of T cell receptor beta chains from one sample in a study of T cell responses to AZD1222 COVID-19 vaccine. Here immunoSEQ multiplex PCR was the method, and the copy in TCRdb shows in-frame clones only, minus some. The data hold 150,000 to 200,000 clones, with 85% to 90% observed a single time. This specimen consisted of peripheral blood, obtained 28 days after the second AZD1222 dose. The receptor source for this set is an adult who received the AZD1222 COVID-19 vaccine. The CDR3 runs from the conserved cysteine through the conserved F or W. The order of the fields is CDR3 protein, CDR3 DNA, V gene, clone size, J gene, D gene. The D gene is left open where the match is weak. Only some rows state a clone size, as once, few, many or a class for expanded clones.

cdr3_aa: CASSGPGRGGTDTQYF
cdr3_nt: TGTGCCAGCAGTGGTCCGGGGCGGGGGGGCACAGATACGCAGTATTTT
v_call: TRBV6-4
clone_size: -
j_call: TRBJ2-3
d_call: TRBD2

cdr3_aa: CASTRTSGNTDTQYF
cdr3_nt: TGTGCCAGCACCCGGACTAGCGGGAACACAGATACGCAGTATTTT
v_call: TRBV2
clone_size: once
j_call: TRBJ2-3
d_call: TRBD2

cdr3_aa: CASSAGPVNTEAFF
cdr3_nt: TGTGCCAGCAGCGCAGGACCAGTGAACACTGAAGCTTTCTTT
v_call: TRBV9
clone_size: -
j_call: TRBJ1-1
d_call: -

cdr3_aa: CATSRDGGGDSPLHF
cdr3_nt: TGTGCCACCAGCAGAGATGGGGGTGGTGATTCACCCCTCCACTTT
v_call: TRBV15
clone_size: -
j_call: TRBJ1-6
d_call: -

cdr3_aa: CASSQGLGQGNTEAFF
cdr3_nt: TGCGCCAGCAGCCAAGGGCTCGGACAGGGGAACACTGAAGCTTTCTTT
v_call: TRBV4-3
clone_size: -
j_call: TRBJ1-1
d_call: TRBD1

cdr3_aa: CASSQVGLIRSPLHF
cdr3_nt: TGCGCCAGCAGCCAAGTCGGTCTTATCAGGTCACCCCTCCACTTT
v_call: TRBV4-1
clone_size: -
j_call: TRBJ1-6
d_call: -

cdr3_aa: CASSPLGAGDSYEQYF
cdr3_nt: TGTGCCAGCAGTCCCCTAGGAGCGGGGGACTCCTACGAGCAGTACTTC
v_call: TRBV28
clone_size: -
j_call: TRBJ2-7
d_call: TRBD2

cdr3_aa: CASSFDAQGYNEQFF
cdr3_nt: TGTGCCAGCAGCTTCGACGCCCAGGGATACAATGAGCAGTTCTTC
v_call: TRBV21-1
clone_size: -
j_call: TRBJ2-1
d_call: -

cdr3_aa: CASSLGQQETQYF
cdr3_nt: TGCGCCAGCAGCTTGGGGCAGCAAGAGACCCAGTACTTC
v_call: TRBV5-1
clone_size: -
j_call: TRBJ2-5
d_call: -

cdr3_aa: CALQGIGNTEAFF
cdr3_nt: TGTGCCCTACAGGGGATAGGAAACACTGAAGCTTTCTTT
v_call: TRBV5-4
clone_size: -
j_call: TRBJ1-1
d_call: TRBD1

cdr3_aa: CASTALGIQPQHF
cdr3_nt: TGTGCCAGTACGGCCCTTGGGATTCAGCCCCAGCATTTT
v_call: TRBV19
clone_size: -
j_call: TRBJ1-5
d_call: -

cdr3_aa: CAWSVGITTDTQYF
cdr3_nt: TGTGCCTGGAGTGTCGGCATTACCACAGATACGCAGTATTTT
v_call: TRBV30
clone_size: -
j_call: TRBJ2-3
d_call: -

cdr3_aa: CASSKWKTGLDPSGSPLHF
cdr3_nt: TGTGCCAGCAGCAAATGGAAGACAGGGCTAGATCCGTCAGGTTCACCCCTCCACTTT
v_call: TRBV21-1
clone_size: -
j_call: TRBJ1-6
d_call: -

cdr3_aa: CASSVGAGGTTNEKLFF
cdr3_nt: TGTGCCAGCAGCGTAGGGGCAGGGGGTACAACTAATGAAAAACTGTTTTTT
v_call: TRBV9
clone_size: -
j_call: TRBJ1-4
d_call: TRBD1

cdr3_aa: CASSEEVAGASTDTQYF
cdr3_nt: TGTGCCAGCAGTGAAGAGGTAGCGGGGGCTAGCACAGATACGCAGTATTTT
v_call: TRBV6-1
clone_size: once
j_call: TRBJ2-3
d_call: TRBD2

cdr3_aa: CASRGGSTDTQYF
cdr3_nt: TGCGCCAGCAGAGGGGGGAGCACAGATACGCAGTATTTT
v_call: TRBV5-1
clone_size: -
j_call: TRBJ2-3
d_call: -

cdr3_aa: CASSPKKDIGNSPLHF
cdr3_nt: TGTGCCAGCAGCCCGAAGAAGGACATTGGTAATTCACCCCTCCACTTT
v_call: TRBV5-4
clone_size: -
j_call: TRBJ1-6
d_call: -

cdr3_aa: CASSLGAYEQYF
cdr3_nt: TGTGCCAGCAGCTTGGGGGCCTACGAGCAGTACTTC
v_call: TRBV5-6
clone_size: -
j_call: TRBJ2-7
d_call: -

cdr3_aa: CSVALANYGYTF
cdr3_nt: TGCAGCGTTGCTTTAGCTAACTATGGCTACACCTTC
v_call: TRBV29-1
clone_size: -
j_call: TRBJ1-2
d_call: -

cdr3_aa: CASSRTSGGADTQYF
cdr3_nt: TGTGCCAGCAGCCGGACTAGCGGGGGGGCAGATACGCAGTATTTT
v_call: TRBV11-3
clone_size: -
j_call: TRBJ2-3
d_call: TRBD2

cdr3_aa: CASSRTGFGTGELFF
cdr3_nt: TGTGCCAGCAGCAGGACAGGGTTCGGCACCGGGGAGCTGTTTTTT
v_call: TRBV5-8
clone_size: -
j_call: TRBJ2-2
d_call: TRBD1

cdr3_aa: CASRRQGGNQPQHF
cdr3_nt: TGTGCCAGCAGGCGACAGGGGGGCAATCAGCCCCAGCATTTT
v_call: TRBV6-5
clone_size: -
j_call: TRBJ1-5
d_call: TRBD1

cdr3_aa: CASSGGPTGELFF
cdr3_nt: TGTGCCAGCAGCGGGGGCCCCACCGGGGAGCTGTTTTTT
v_call: TRBV7-2
clone_size: -
j_call: TRBJ2-2
d_call: -

cdr3_aa: CAWSVSPGSETQYF
cdr3_nt: TGTGCCTGGAGTGTAAGTCCGGGGTCGGAGACCCAGTACTTC
v_call: TRBV30
clone_size: -
j_call: TRBJ2-5
d_call: -

cdr3_aa: CASSSQRGGDNEQFF
cdr3_nt: TGTGCCAGCAGCAGTCAGCGGGGGGGAGACAATGAGCAGTTCTTC
v_call: TRBV7-2
clone_size: once
j_call: TRBJ2-1
d_call: TRBD2

cdr3_aa: CASSVVGGTVGRNTIYF
cdr3_nt: TGTGCCAGCAGCGTAGTTGGGGGTACGGTGGGGCGAAACACCATATATTTT
v_call: TRBV9
clone_size: few
j_call: TRBJ1-3
d_call: -

cdr3_aa: CASLQDPGRVHGYTF
cdr3_nt: TGTGCCAGCTTACAAGACCCGGGGAGGGTCCATGGCTACACCTTC
v_call: TRBV18
clone_size: -
j_call: TRBJ1-2
d_call: -

cdr3_aa: CASSFQGAVTEAFF
cdr3_nt: TGTGCCAGCAGTTTTCAGGGGGCTGTCACTGAAGCTTTCTTT
v_call: TRBV28
clone_size: few
j_call: TRBJ1-1
d_call: TRBD1

cdr3_aa: CASSVEARIEQYF
cdr3_nt: TGTGCCAGCAGCGTAGAGGCGCGAATCGAGCAGTACTTC
v_call: TRBV7-2
clone_size: -
j_call: TRBJ2-7
d_call: -

cdr3_aa: CASSALRGERETQYF
cdr3_nt: TGTGCCAGCAGTGCCCTCCGGGGGGAGAGAGAGACCCAGTACTTC
v_call: TRBV2
clone_size: -
j_call: TRBJ2-5
d_call: TRBD2

cdr3_aa: CASSRTVETQYF
cdr3_nt: TGTGCCAGCAGTCGGACAGTTGAGACCCAGTACTTC
v_call: TRBV7-2
clone_size: -
j_call: TRBJ2-5
d_call: -

cdr3_aa: CASSLAGARETQYF
cdr3_nt: TGTGCCAGCAGCTTAGCGGGGGCGCGGGAGACCCAGTACTTC
v_call: TRBV11-2
clone_size: -
j_call: TRBJ2-5
d_call: -